Sequencing of this T cell receptor beta chain was carried out in a study of cytomegalovirus exposure and HLA in healthy donors. Study-level background: From HLA-typed donors, an early data release held about 92 million unique TCRs.

This clone was found a few times. Antigen unknown. The CDR3 spans 13 residues. With V trimmed by 1 base and J by 13 bases, 9 bases remained unmatched. Germline CDR1 and CDR2: SQVTM and ANQGSEA. The PCR used 60 Vbeta and 13 Jbeta primers. The assay was immunoSEQ multiplex PCR, and TCRdb's table has in-frame clones only and misses some. This sample has around 110,000 clones, with nearly 75% found just once. General study findings and limits: A highly shared variant cluster was judged a likely technical artifact.

The material sequenced was PBMCs. The gene calls are TRBV29-1 and TRBJ2-1; the match to TRBD1 covers 8 bases. This TCR came from a man aged 25-45 years in good health and CMV-seropositive. The CDR3 is CSVEGRGQGKQFF. The DNA of the CDR3 is TGCAGCGTTGAAGGCCGAGGACAGGGTAAACAGTTCTTC.